This section outlines one TCR beta chain sequence together with its context. Its antigen is undetermined. The V end lost 0 bases, the J end lost 6 bases, and 15 bases lay between the germline ends. The CDR3 runs 15 residues. The germline V gene encodes CDR1 LNHNV and CDR2 YYDKDF (reference sequence). The data belong to a study of T cell clonotyping in hematopoietic cell transplantation. Generated by immunoSEQ multiplex PCR, the TCRdb table keeps only in-frame clones and is missing some. This table has 26,000 or so clones, more than 90% appearing once. Broader study findings: Few recipient clonotypes overlapped donors; over 97% were de novo at given depth. CD4 and CD8 repertoire contributions could not be separated without sorting. Higher Inverse Simpson Index values in graft donor and pretransplant recipient predicted broader posttransplant TCR diversity. After transplant, recipient diversity fell while pathologically expanded clonotypes grew through day 180.

The sample comprised peripheral blood mononuclear cells. The source of this sequence is a man aged 50-60 years in good health. Some clones in this sample may be carry-over from other donors' samples. The chain has TRBV15 and TRBJ2-7; D ambiguous. CDR3: CATSREVGYSGEQYF. As DNA, the CDR3 is TGTGCCACCAGCAGAGAAGTTGGGTATTCCGGCGAGCAGTACTTC.